One and the same sample provided the 20 T cell receptor beta chains below, sequenced in a study of graft-versus-host responses after intestinal transplantation. Sequenced by immunoSEQ multiplex PCR; TCRdb stores in-frame clones only, minus some. In the table there are 13,000 to 15,000 clones, around two thirds of which are singletons. Grafts had their tissue processed, releasing intraepithelial and lamina propria lymphocytes. The specimen was ileum tissue, collected 16 days after intestinal transplant. These receptors all stem from a human patient who received an intestinal transplant, so some T cells may come from the graft donor.

The V call is TRBV28, the J call TRBJ2-7; 11 nucleotides match TRBD2. The germline V gene encodes CDR1 MDHEN and CDR2 SYDVKM. The junction had 8 bases not matched to a gene; V was cut back by 5 bases and J by 5 bases. The CDR3 consists of 15 residues. CDR3 region: CASSAVAGGPNEQYF. As DNA, the CDR3 is TGTGCCAGCAGTGCCGTAGCGGGAGGGCCAAACGAGCAGTACTTC.

This clone has a single count. The chain employs TRBV29-1 and TRBJ1-2, with D tentatively TRBD1 (6 bases). The germline gives CDR1 SQVTM, CDR2 ANQGSEA. This CDR3 is built from 11 residues. V was cut by 4 bases and J by 6 bases, with 9 bases left in between. CDR3 loop: CSVVQGNGYTF. The CDR3 DNA reads as TGCAGCGTTGTACAGGGCAATGGCTACACCTTC.

This CDR3 is CASSYLWENSWTGGAKNIQYF. CDR3 DNA: TGTGCCAGCAGTTATCTCTGGGAAAACAGTTGGACAGGGGGGGCCAAAAACATTCAGTACTTC. V gene TRBV28 combines with J gene TRBJ2-4; TRBD1 aligns across 10 bases. After removal of 4 bases from V and 1 base from J, the junction contained 19 bases not matched to a gene. The CDR3 is 21 amino acids. The germline V gene has CDR1 MDHEN and CDR2 SYDVKM.

This chain links TRBV6-1 with TRBJ2-3, with 11 bases lining up with TRBD1. This CDR3 has 16 amino acids. Trimming removed 3 bases from V and 4 bases from J; junction bases left unmatched: 6. Germline CDR1 MNHNS, CDR2 SASEGT. In DNA, the CDR3 is TGTGCCAGCAGTGACGTGGGACAGGGGGTCGCAGATACGCAGTATTTT. Its translation: CASSDVGQGVADTQYF.

This clone ranks as medium-sized. The chain carries TRBV18 and TRBJ2-7; 9 bases map to TRBD1. The CDR3 runs 14 residues. The germline V gene encodes CDR1 KGHSH and CDR2 LQKENI. V trimming: 4 bases; J trimming: 3 bases; junction bases outside the gene matches: 4. CDR3 sequence reads: CASSLGTGIYEQYF. CDR3 nucleotide sequence: TGTGCCAGCTCACTTGGGACAGGGATCTACGAGCAGTACTTC.

The chain joins TRBV27 to TRBJ1-1, with D perhaps matching TRBD1 (6 bases). Germline CDR1 and CDR2: MNHEY and SMNVEV (reference sequence). The V end lost 9 bases, the J end lost 5 bases, and 10 bases lay between the germline ends. The CDR3 loop spans 11 amino acids. CDR3 DNA sequence: TGTGCCAGTAAACAGGGTACTGAAGCTTTCTTT. Its translation: CASKQGTEAFF.

The genes are TRBV5-1 and TRBJ2-7; maybe TRBD1 (6 bases). Per the germline V gene, CDR1 is SGHRS and CDR2 is YFSETQ. Trimming removed 0 bases from V and 5 bases from J, with 15 bases in between. There are 15 residues in the CDR3. The DNA for the CDR3 is TGCGCCAGCAGCTTGGAAGTCCGGGCAGGGGACGAGCAGTACTTC. It encodes CASSLEVRAGDEQYF.

The V and J genes are TRBV7-9 and TRBJ1-3; 9 bases fit TRBD1. The CDR3 consists of 15 residues. Trimming at V came to 5 bases and at J to 2 bases, leaving 4 bases not matched to a gene. Germline CDR1 is SEHNR and CDR2 is FQNEAQ (reference sequence). In DNA form, the CDR3 reads TGTGCCAGCAGCGAAGGGACAGGGCCTGGAAACACCATATATTTT. It translates to CASSEGTGPGNTIYF.

This clone was seen only a few times. The CDR3 protein is CASSQRDRATYGYTF. CDR3 bases: TGTGCCAGCAGCCAAAGGGACAGGGCAACTTATGGCTACACCTTC. The V call is TRBV4-2, the J call TRBJ1-2; the match to TRBD1 covers 9 bases. Germline V gene lookup returns CDR1 LGHNA and CDR2 YNFKEQ. The CDR3 contains 15 residues. The J segment lost 5 bases and the V segment lost 2 bases, leaving 6 bases of the junction unmatched.

The rearrangement uses TRBV7-6 and TRBJ1-2, with a weak D call TRBD1 (5 bases). Germline V gene lookup returns CDR1 SGHVS and CDR2 FNYEAQ. V lost 1 base and J 5 bases, leaving 8 bases between the germline ends. This CDR3 has 13 amino acids. The CDR3 here is CASSLGGGYGYTF. DNA of the CDR3: TGTGCCAGCAGCTTAGGGGGGGGTTATGGCTACACCTTC.

The chain links TRBV4-1 to TRBJ2-1; tentatively, D is TRBD2 (6 bases). The germline V and J ends were trimmed by 3 bases and 6 bases, with 18 bases remaining between them. CDR1 is MGHRA, CDR2 YSYEKL, per germline. The CDR3 totals 16 residues. CDR3 coding DNA: TGCGCCAGCAGCCAGGTCGAACTAGCCCAGGGCAATGAGCAGTTCTTC. Its protein product is CASSQVELAQGNEQFF.

This chain uses TRBV4-1 with TRBJ2-1, with unresolved D. This CDR3 region has 14 residues. V was shortened by 1 base and J by 3 bases, with 7 bases between the two germline ends. Per germline, CDR1 MGHRA and CDR2 YSYEKL. Here the CDR3 reads CASSQVRHYNEQFF. The DNA of the CDR3 is TGCGCCAGCAGCCAAGTTAGACACTACAATGAGCAGTTCTTC.

The genes are TRBV11-3 and TRBJ1-6; TRBD1 matches 9 bases. Germline V gene sequence: CDR1 SGHNT, CDR2 YENEEA. Trimming at V came to 2 bases and at J to 11 bases, leaving 7 bases not matched to a gene. This CDR3 region has 15 residues. The CDR3 region is CASSLWGQGQAPLHF. In nucleotides, the CDR3 is TGTGCCAGCAGCTTATGGGGACAGGGTCAGGCACCCCTCCACTTT.

This clone is labeled as medium-sized. V is TRBV13 and J is TRBJ2-7, with 8 bases that match TRBD1. The trim removed 4 bases at V and 4 bases at J, leaving 9 bases unmatched. Germline V lookup: CDR1 PRHDT, CDR2 FYEKMQ (reference sequence). This CDR3 comprises 15 residues. The chain's CDR3 is CASSSQGTGLYEQYF. The CDR3 nucleotides read TGTGCCAGCAGCTCTCAAGGGACAGGTCTATACGAGCAGTACTTC.

The chain uses TRBV10-1 and TRBJ2-2, with D possibly matching TRBD2 (5 bases). The CDR3 is made up of 14 amino acids. Trimming left V 5 bases short and J 2 bases short, with 9 bases between. Germline lookup yields CDR1 WNHNN and CDR2 SYGVQD (reference sequence). The CDR3 sequence: CASSLDSNTGELFF. In DNA form, the CDR3 reads TGCGCCAGCAGTTTGGACTCCAACACCGGGGAGCTGTTTTTT.

The genes are TRBV7-2 and TRBJ2-3; D unresolved. V dropped 5 bases and J dropped 8 bases, with 8 bases sitting between them. CDR1 and CDR2 (germline): SGHTA, FQGNSA. This CDR3 region has 11 residues. The CDR3 loop reads CASSTGLTQYF. DNA for the CDR3: TGTGCCAGCAGCACTGGTCTTACGCAGTATTTT. Full variable domain (outside the CDR3, taken from reference TRBV7-2 and TRBJ2-3): GAGVSQSPSNKVTEKGKDVELRCDPISGHTALYWYRQSLGQGLEFLIYFQGNSAPDKSGLPSDRFSAERTGGSVSTLTIQRTQQEDSAVYLCASSTGLTQYFGPGTRLTVL.

The chain recombines TRBV28 with TRBJ2-5, with 10 positions matching TRBD2. Trimming at V came to 0 bases and at J to 5 bases, leaving 0 bases not matched to a gene. Germline V gene sequence: CDR1 MDHEN, CDR2 SYDVKM. This CDR3 contains 14 residues. This chain's CDR3 is CASSLWTSGETQYF. CDR3 coding DNA: TGTGCCAGCAGTTTATGGACTAGCGGGGAGACCCAGTACTTC.

This clone was observed once. The rearrangement joins TRBV27 to TRBJ2-3; 7 bases align to TRBD1. Germline CDR1 MNHEY, CDR2 SMNVEV (reference sequence). The CDR3 extends over 18 amino acids. The V gene end was trimmed by 5 bases and the J gene end by 3 bases; junction bases not matched to a gene: 17. The CDR3, as DNA: TGTGCCAGCAGTCCACTCCCGGGACAGAGCCCCTTAACAGATACGCAGTATTTT. It encodes CASSPLPGQSPLTDTQYF.

The V and J genes are TRBV5-4 and TRBJ2-2, with D perhaps TRBD2 (5 bases). The length of the CDR3 is 12 residues. The germline CDR1 and CDR2 sequences are SGHNT and YYREEE (reference sequence). V was cut by 4 bases and J by 5 bases, with 6 bases left in between. CDR3 sequence: CASSLATGELFF. DNA for the CDR3: TGTGCCAGCAGCCTAGCAACCGGGGAGCTGTTTTTT.

The chain has TRBV18 and TRBJ1-6, with 8 nucleotides matching TRBD1. After removal of 4 bases from V and 14 bases from J, the junction contained 10 bases not matched to a gene. CDR3 size: 14 residues. Germline V gene data show CDR1 as KGHSH and CDR2 as LQKENI. The CDR3 bases are TGTGCCAGCTCACAGACGGGACAGGCGGCGGCCCTCCACTTT. Its translation: CASSQTGQAAALHF.